One and the same sample provided the 10 T cell receptor beta chains below, sequenced in a study of PD-L1 blockade in urothelial cancer. Stated time point: peripheral blood 6 weeks after treatment start. Sequencing was performed with immunoSEQ multiplex PCR; in TCRdb, only in-frame clones are kept and a portion is missing. Of more than 90,000 clones in the sample, less than 95% are singletons; the top ten hold around 4%. Sequences were derived from PBMCs, sampled around atezolizumab (anti-PD-L1) treatment. All receptors derive from a man between 60 and 75 years old with urothelial cancer.

The chain combines TRBV7-2 with TRBJ1-5; D is unresolved. The CDR3 sequence is 12 residues long. With 8 bases removed from V and 4 bases from J, the gap between germline ends came to 9 bases. Per germline, CDR1 SGHTA and CDR2 FQGNSA. The CDR3 spells CASGPGNQPQHF. The DNA for the CDR3 is TGTGCCAGCGGCCCGGGGAATCAGCCCCAGCATTTT.

The chain links TRBV29-1 to TRBJ2-2; maybe TRBD2 (7 bases). V was trimmed by 7 bases and J by 10 bases, leaving 19 bases between them. Germline CDR1 reads SQVTM; CDR2 reads ANQGSEA. The CDR3 runs to 13 residues. In DNA form, the CDR3 reads TGCAGCGGACAACAGGGAGGGGACCCGGAGCTGTTTTTT. Protein sequence: CSGQQGGDPELFF.

The V and J genes are TRBV6-1 and TRBJ2-7; 10 bases map to TRBD2. V was pared by 0 bases and J by 3 bases, with 8 bases of the junction left unmatched. The CDR3 totals 17 residues. Germline loops: CDR1 MNHNS, CDR2 SASEGT. As DNA, the CDR3 is TGTGCCAGCAGTGAAGCGCTTCGGACTAGCGGCGACTACGAGCAGTACTTC. The encoded protein is CASSEALRTSGDYEQYF.

Notes on this clone: The CDR3 does not close with the conserved phenylalanine or tryptophan, likely indicating a read error. No DNA is shown, since the ends of the CDR3 on it are uncertain; the CDR3 is the one TCRdb lists. The chain couples TRBV4-2 to TRBJ2-7; the D call in the table, TRBD1, was not verified against the DNA. CDR1 is LGHNA and CDR2 is YNFKEQ in the germline V gene. The CDR3 region is 8 residues in length, termini included. The CDR3 spells CASFTHVL.

CDR3: CARSSGVPCSYEQYF. In DNA form, the CDR3 reads TGTGCCAGAAGCTCAGGGGTACCCTGCTCCTACGAGCAGTACTTC. The gene calls are TRBV5-3 and TRBJ2-7, with D possibly matching TRBD1 (6 bases). TRBV5-3 is designated an ORF whose function remains uncertain. This CDR3 spans 15 amino acids. V gave up 3 bases and J gave up 0 bases, with 13 bases separating them.

V usage is TRBV19 and J usage is TRBJ2-1; 10 positions agree with TRBD2. This CDR3 contains 15 residues. The germline V gene has CDR1 LNHDA and CDR2 SQIVND (reference sequence). J lost 7 bases, V lost 2 bases, and 5 bases had no gene match. Written as DNA, the CDR3 is TGTGCCAGTAGTATACTAGCGGGAGCTTGGAATGAGCAGTTCTTC. Translated: CASSILAGAWNEQFF.

The J gene is TRBJ2-3, the V gene TRBV9; TRBD2 matches 10 bases. V shed 0 bases and J 2 bases; nucleotides not matched to a gene: 3. The CDR3 consists of 16 residues. Germline V gene lookup returns CDR1 SGDLS and CDR2 YYNGEE. The CDR3 protein is CASSVGTSGHTDTQYF. In DNA form, the CDR3 reads TGTGCCAGCAGCGTAGGGACTAGCGGTCACACAGATACGCAGTATTTT.

J is TRBJ1-1 and V is TRBV2, with D unresolved. Deletions cut 6 bases from V and 0 bases from J, with 8 bases between. CDR3 length: 13 residues. Germline V gene sequence: CDR1 SNHLY, CDR2 FYNNEI. CDR3 in amino acids: CASRVYMNTEAFF. CDR3 DNA sequence: TGTGCCAGCAGAGTATACATGAACACTGAAGCTTTCTTT.

The chain employs TRBV19 and TRBJ1-1; D unresolved. The CDR3 runs to 15 residues. Germline CDR1 and CDR2: LNHDA and SQIVND (reference sequence). V shed 5 bases and J shed 5 bases, with 18 bases lying between them. The CDR3 loop is CASSSRTLLGTEAFF. The CDR3 DNA reads as TGTGCCAGTAGTTCCCGGACTCTCTTGGGGACTGAAGCTTTCTTT.

This rearrangement joins TRBV28 to TRBJ2-5, with D maybe TRBD2 (6 bases). Germline values: CDR1 MDHEN, CDR2 SYDVKM. Trimming took 4 bases from V and 2 from J, leaving 17 bases between them. The CDR3 extends over 16 amino acids. The CDR3 sequence: CASSWPQGGGQETQYF. The CDR3 DNA follows: TGTGCCAGCAGTTGGCCCCAGGGCGGAGGGCAAGAGACCCAGTACTTC.